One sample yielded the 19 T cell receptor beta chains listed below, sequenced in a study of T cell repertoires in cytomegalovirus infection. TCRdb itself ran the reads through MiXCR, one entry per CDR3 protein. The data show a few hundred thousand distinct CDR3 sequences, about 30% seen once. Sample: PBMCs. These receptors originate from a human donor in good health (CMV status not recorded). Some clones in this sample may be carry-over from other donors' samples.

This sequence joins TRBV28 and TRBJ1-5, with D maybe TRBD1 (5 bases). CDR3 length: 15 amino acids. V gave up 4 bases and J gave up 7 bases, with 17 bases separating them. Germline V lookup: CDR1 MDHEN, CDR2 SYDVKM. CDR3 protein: CASSSRGSAGQPQHF. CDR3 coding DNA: TGTGCCAGCAGTTCCCGGGGCTCGGCTGGCCAGCCCCAGCATTTT.

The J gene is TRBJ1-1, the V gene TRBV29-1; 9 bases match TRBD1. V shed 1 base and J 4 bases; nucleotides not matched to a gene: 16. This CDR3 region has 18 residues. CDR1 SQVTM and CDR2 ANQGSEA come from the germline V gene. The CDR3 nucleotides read TGCAGCGTTGAAGGAGTCCGAGGAGGTAACAGGGGGCTCACTGAAGCTTTCTTT. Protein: CSVEGVRGGNRGLTEAFF.

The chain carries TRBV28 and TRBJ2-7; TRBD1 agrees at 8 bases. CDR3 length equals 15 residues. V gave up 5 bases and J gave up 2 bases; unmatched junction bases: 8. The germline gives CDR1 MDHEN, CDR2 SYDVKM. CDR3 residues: CASSPPSTGAYEQYF. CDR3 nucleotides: TGTGCCAGCAGTCCGCCTTCGACAGGGGCCTACGAGCAGTACTTC.

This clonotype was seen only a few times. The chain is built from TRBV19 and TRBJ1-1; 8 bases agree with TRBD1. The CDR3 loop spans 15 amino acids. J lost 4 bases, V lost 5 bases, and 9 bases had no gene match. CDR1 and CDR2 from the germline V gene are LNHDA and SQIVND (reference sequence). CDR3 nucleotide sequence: TGTGCCAGTAGTCTCGGACAGGGAGTTTCCACTGAAGCTTTCTTT. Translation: CASSLGQGVSTEAFF.

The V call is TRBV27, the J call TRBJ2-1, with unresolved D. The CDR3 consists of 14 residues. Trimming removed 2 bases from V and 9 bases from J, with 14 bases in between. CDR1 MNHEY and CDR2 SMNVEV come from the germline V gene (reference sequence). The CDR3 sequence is CASSLRMVLTEQFF. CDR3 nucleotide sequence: TGTGCCAGCAGTTTACGAATGGTCCTGACTGAGCAGTTCTTC.

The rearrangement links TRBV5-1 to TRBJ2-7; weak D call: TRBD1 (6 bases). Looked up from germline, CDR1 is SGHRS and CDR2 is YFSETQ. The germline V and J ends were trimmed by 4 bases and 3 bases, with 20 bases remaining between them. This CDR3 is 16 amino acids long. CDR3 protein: CASSVHWDTPFYEQYF. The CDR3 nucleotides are TGCGCCAGCAGCGTACATTGGGACACCCCATTCTACGAGCAGTACTTC.

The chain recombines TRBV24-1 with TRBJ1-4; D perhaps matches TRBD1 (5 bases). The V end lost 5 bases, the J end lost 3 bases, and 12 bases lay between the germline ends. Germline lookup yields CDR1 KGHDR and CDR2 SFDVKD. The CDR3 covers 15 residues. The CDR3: CATSAPGPANEKLFF. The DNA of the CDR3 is TGTGCCACCAGTGCTCCGGGACCAGCTAATGAAAAACTGTTTTTT.

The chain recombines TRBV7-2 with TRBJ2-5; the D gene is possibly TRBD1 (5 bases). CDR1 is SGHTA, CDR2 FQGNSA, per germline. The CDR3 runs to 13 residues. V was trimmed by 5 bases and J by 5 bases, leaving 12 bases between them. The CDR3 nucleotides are TGTGCCAGCAGCCCAGGGTGGGGCGAGACCCAGTACTTC. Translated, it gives CASSPGWGETQYF.

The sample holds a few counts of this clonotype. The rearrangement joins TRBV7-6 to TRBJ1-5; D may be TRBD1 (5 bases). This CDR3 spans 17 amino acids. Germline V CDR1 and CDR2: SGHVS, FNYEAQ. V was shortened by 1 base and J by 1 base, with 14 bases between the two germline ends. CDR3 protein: CASSLDPGRGSNQPQHF. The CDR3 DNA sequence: TGTGCCAGCAGCTTAGATCCGGGACGGGGGAGCAATCAGCCCCAGCATTTT.

CDR3 in DNA: TGTGCCAGCTCACCACCTGGCACAGGGAGGTCCTACGAGCAGTACTTC. Its protein is CASSPPGTGRSYEQYF. This rearrangement joins TRBV18 to TRBJ2-7; D tentatively reads TRBD1 or TRBD2 (6 bases each). CDR1 and CDR2 from the germline V gene are KGHSH and LQKENI. CDR3 length: 16 residues. The V end was cut by 0 bases, the J end by 1 base, with 13 bases between.

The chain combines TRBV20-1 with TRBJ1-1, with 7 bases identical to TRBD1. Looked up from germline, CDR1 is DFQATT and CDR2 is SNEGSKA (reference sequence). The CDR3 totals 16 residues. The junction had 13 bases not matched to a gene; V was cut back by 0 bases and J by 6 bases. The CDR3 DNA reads TGCAGTGCTAGAGATATTGATAGGGGGCGGTTCCCTGAAGCTTTCTTT. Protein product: CSARDIDRGRFPEAFF.

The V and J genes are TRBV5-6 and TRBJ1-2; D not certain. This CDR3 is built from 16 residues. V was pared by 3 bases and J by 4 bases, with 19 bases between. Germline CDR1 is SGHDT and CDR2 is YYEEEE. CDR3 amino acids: CASSSPPGLIGYGYTF. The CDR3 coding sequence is TGTGCCAGCAGCTCCCCCCCCGGGTTGATAGGCTATGGCTACACCTTC.

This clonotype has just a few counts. The CDR3 region is CSVRRDGSNQPQHF. In DNA, the CDR3 is TGCAGCGTTCGGAGGGATGGAAGCAATCAGCCCCAGCATTTT. V usage is TRBV29-1 and J usage is TRBJ1-5; no reliable D call. Trimming left V 5 bases short and J 1 base short, with 12 bases between. This CDR3 contains 14 residues. From germline, CDR1 is SQVTM and CDR2 ANQGSEA.

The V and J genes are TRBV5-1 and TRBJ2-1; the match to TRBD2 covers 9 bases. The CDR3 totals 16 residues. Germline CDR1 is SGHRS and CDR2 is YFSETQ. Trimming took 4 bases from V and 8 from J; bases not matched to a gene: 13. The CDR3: CASSPGGLASSDEQFF. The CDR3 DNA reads TGCGCCAGCAGCCCCGGTGGACTAGCGTCTTCAGATGAGCAGTTCTTC.

CDR3 nucleotide sequence: TGTGCCAGCAGCCAATACAGCTCCTATGGCTACACCTTC. As protein: CASSQYSSYGYTF. V is TRBV14 and J is TRBJ1-2; no firm D call. V lost 2 bases, J lost 4 bases, and 8 bases lay in between. CDR3 length: 13 residues. Germline V gives CDR1 SGHDN, CDR2 FVKESK.

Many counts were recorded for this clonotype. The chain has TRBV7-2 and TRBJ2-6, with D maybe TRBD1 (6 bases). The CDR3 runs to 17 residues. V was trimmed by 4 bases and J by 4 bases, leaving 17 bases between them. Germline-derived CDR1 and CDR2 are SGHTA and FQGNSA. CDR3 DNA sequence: TGTGCCAGCAGCTCCCGGTCGACAGGAACAGGGGCCAACGTCCTGACTTTC. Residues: CASSSRSTGTGANVLTF. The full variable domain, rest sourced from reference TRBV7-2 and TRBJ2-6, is GAGVSQSPSNKVTEKGKDVELRCDPISGHTALYWYRQSLGQGLEFLIYFQGNSAPDKSGLPSDRFSAERTGGSVSTLTIQRTQQEDSAVYLCASSSRSTGTGANVLTFGAGSRLTVL.

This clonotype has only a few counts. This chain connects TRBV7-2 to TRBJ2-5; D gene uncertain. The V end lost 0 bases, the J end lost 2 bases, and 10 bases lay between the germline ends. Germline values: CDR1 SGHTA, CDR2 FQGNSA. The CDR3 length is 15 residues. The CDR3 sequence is CASSLAGGVQETQYF. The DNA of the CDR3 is TGTGCCAGCAGCTTAGCCGGTGGGGTACAAGAGACCCAGTACTTC.

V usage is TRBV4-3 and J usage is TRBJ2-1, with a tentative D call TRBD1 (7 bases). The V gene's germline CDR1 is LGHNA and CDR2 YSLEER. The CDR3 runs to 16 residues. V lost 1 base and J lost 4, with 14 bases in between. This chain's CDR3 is CASSQGAGQRYNEQFF. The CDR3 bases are TGCGCCAGCAGCCAAGGGGCGGGACAGCGTTACAATGAGCAGTTCTTC.

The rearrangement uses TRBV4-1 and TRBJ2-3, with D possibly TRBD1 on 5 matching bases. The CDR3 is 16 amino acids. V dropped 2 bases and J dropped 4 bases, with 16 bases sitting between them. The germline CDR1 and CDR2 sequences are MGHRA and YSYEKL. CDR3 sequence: CASSQIGRARADTQYF. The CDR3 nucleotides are TGCGCCAGCAGCCAAATTGGCAGGGCTAGGGCAGATACGCAGTATTTT.